The entry that follows covers one T cell receptor (beta chain) sequence. Original processing notes: Counts of nucleated cells, estimated from reference gene primer amplification, were obtained. Libraries were prepared by immunoSEQ multiplex PCR; TCRdb keeps only in-frame clonotypes and omits some of them. That table supplies the V and J calls and clone size; D and trimming were determined from the DNA. The table shows some 130,000 clones, with around 89% occurring only once. This specimen comes from a study of blood T cell repertoires in COVID-19. Across the study: The United States, Italy and Spain supplied acute and convalescent COVID-19 samples. Sources were T cells, B-cell-depleted T cells, or PBMCs; the material itself was cDNA or gDNA.

The CDR3 runs to 14 residues. V gave up 6 bases and J gave up 5 bases; unmatched junction bases: 7. Germline V gene data show CDR1 as MNHEY and CDR2 as SVGEGT. Seattle patient enrollment occurred during active infection, with longitudinal follow-up thereafter. This TCR came from a man aged 55-75 years with COVID-19, enrolled during active disease. The source material was peripheral blood. The chain uses TRBV6-2 or TRBV6-3 and TRBJ1-2; the match to TRBD1 covers 9 bases. This CDR3 is CASSKQGALYGYTF. CDR3 sequence (DNA): TGTGCCAGCAGCAAACAGGGGGCTCTTTATGGCTACACCTTC.